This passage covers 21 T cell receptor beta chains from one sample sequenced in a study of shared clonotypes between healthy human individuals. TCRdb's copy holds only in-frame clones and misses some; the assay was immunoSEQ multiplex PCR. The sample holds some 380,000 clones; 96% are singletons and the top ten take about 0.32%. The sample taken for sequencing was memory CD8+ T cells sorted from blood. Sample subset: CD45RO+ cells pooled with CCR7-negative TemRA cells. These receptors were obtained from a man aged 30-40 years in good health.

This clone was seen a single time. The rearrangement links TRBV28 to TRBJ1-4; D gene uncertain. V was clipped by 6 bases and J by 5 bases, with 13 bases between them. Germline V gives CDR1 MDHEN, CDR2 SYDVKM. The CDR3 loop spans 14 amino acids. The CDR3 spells CASRIGMSNEKLFF. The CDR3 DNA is TGTGCCAGCAGAATAGGGATGTCGAATGAAAAACTGTTTTTT.

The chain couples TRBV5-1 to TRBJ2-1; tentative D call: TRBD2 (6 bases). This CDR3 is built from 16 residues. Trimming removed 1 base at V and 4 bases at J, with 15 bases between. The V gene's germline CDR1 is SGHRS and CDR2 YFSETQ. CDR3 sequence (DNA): TGCGCCAGCAGCTTGATAGGGGTAGCGGAGTACAATGAGCAGTTCTTC. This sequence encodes CASSLIGVAEYNEQFF.

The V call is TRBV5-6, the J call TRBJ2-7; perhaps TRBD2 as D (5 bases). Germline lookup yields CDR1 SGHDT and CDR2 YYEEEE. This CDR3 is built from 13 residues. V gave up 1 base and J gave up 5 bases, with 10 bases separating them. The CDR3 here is CASSLNLGDEQYF. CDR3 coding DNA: TGTGCCAGCAGCTTGAATCTCGGGGACGAGCAGTACTTC.

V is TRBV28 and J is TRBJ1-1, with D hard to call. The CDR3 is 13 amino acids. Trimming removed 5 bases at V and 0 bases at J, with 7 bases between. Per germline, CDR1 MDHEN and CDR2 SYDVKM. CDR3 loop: CASSQTLNTEAFF. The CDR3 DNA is TGTGCCAGCAGTCAAACCTTGAACACTGAAGCTTTCTTT.

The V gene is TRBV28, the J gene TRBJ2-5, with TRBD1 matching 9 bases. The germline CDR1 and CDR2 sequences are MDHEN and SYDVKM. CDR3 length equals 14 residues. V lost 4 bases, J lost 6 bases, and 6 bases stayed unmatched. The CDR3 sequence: CASSSGTGTKTQYF. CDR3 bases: TGTGCCAGCAGTTCCGGGACAGGGACTAAGACCCAGTACTTC.

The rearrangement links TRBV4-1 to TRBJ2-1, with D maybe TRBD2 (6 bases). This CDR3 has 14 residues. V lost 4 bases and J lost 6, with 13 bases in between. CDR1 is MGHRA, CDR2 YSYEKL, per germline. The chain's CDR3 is CASSPGPSANEQFF. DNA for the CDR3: TGCGCCAGCAGCCCGGGCCCTAGCGCCAATGAGCAGTTCTTC.

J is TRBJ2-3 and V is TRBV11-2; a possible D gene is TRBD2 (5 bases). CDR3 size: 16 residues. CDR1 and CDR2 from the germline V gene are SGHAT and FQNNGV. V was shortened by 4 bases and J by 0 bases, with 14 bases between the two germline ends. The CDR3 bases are TGTGCCAGCAGCTCACAAGCGGAGCTAAGCACAGATACGCAGTATTTT. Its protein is CASSSQAELSTDTQYF.

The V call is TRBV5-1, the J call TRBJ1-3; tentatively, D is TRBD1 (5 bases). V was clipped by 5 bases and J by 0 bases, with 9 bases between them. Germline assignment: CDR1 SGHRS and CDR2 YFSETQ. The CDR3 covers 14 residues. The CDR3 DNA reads TGCGCCAGCAGTATGACAGCCTCTGGAAACACCATATATTTT. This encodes CASSMTASGNTIYF.

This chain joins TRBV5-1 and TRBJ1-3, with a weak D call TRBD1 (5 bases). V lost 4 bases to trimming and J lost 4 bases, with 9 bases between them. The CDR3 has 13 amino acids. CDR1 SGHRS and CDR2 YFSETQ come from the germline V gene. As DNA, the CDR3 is TGCGCCAGCAGCAGCAGGGCCGGAAACACCATATATTTT. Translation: CASSSRAGNTIYF.

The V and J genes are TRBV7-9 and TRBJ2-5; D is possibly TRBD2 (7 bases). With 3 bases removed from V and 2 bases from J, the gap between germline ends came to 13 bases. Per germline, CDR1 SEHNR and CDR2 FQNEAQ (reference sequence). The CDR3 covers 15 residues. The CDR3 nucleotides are TGTGCCAGCAGCTTCGGGGGGCGGGAGCAAGAGACCCAGTACTTC. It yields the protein CASSFGGREQETQYF.

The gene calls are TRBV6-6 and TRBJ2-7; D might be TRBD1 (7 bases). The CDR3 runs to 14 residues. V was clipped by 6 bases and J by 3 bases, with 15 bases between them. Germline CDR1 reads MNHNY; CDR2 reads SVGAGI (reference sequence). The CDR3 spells CASRMPGGSYEQYF. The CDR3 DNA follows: TGTGCCAGCAGAATGCCAGGGGGGAGCTACGAGCAGTACTTC.

Written as DNA, the CDR3 is TGTGCCAGCAGTTACGGGGGTAGCAATCAGCCCCAGCATTTT. Its protein product is CASSYGGSNQPQHF. V gene TRBV6-5 combines with J gene TRBJ1-5; TRBD1 might be the D (5 bases). CDR3 length: 14 amino acids. Germline V lookup: CDR1 MNHEY, CDR2 SVGAGI. Trimming shortened V by 2 bases and J by 0 bases, and 5 bases separated the two germline ends.

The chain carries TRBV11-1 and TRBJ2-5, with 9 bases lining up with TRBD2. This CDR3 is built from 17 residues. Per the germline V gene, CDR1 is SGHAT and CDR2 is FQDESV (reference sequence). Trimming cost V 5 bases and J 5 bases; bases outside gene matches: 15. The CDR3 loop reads CASSQTRAGGPRETQYF. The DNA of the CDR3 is TGTGCCAGCAGCCAGACCCGGGCGGGAGGGCCTAGGGAGACCCAGTACTTC.

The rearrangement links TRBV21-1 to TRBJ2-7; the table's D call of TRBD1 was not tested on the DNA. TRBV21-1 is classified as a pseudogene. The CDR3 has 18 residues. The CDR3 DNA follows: TGTGCCAGCAGCAAAAGCACCCCGCGGGGACAGGCCTACTACGAGCAGTACTTC. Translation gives CASSKSTPRGQAYYEQYF.

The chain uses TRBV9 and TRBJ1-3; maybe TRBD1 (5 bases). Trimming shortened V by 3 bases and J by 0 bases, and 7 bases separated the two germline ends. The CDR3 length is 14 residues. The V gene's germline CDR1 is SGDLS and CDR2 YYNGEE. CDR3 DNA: TGTGCCAGCAGCGGGGACTTCTCTGGAAACACCATATATTTT. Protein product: CASSGDFSGNTIYF.

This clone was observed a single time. The CDR3 here is CAASRDFQETQYF. CDR3 in DNA: TGTGCCGCAAGCCGGGACTTTCAAGAGACCCAGTACTTC. This chain uses TRBV28 with TRBJ2-5; weak D call: TRBD2 (6 bases). Deletions cut 11 bases from V and 2 bases from J, with 15 bases between. The CDR3 spans 13 residues. In germline, CDR1 is MDHEN, CDR2 SYDVKM.

The CDR3: CASSIRGGGSSKNIQYF. CDR3 DNA: TGTGCCAGTAGTATACGGGGAGGGGGAAGTTCCAAAAACATTCAGTACTTC. The genes are TRBV19 and TRBJ2-4, with D possibly TRBD2 on 7 matching bases. In germline, CDR1 is LNHDA, CDR2 SQIVND (reference sequence). CDR3 size: 17 residues. The V and J ends lost 2 bases and 2 bases respectively, with 16 bases between them.

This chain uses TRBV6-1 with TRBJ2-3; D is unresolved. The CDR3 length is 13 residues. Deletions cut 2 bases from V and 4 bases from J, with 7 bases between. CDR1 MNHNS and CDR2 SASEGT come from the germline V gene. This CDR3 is CASSEWNPDTQYF. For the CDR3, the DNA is TGTGCCAGCAGTGAATGGAATCCAGATACGCAGTATTTT.

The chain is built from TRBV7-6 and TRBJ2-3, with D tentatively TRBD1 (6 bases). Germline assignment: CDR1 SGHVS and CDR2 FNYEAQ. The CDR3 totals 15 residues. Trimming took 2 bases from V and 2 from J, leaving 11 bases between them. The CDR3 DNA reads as TGTGCCAGCAGCTTAAGACAGGATCACACAGATACGCAGTATTTT. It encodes CASSLRQDHTDTQYF.

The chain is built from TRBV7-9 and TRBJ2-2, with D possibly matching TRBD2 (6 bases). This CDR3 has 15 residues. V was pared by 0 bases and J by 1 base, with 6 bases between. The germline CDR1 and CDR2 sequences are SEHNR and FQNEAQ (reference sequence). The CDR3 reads CASSLAGGNTGELFF. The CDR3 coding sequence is TGTGCCAGCAGCTTAGCGGGAGGGAACACCGGGGAGCTGTTTTTT.

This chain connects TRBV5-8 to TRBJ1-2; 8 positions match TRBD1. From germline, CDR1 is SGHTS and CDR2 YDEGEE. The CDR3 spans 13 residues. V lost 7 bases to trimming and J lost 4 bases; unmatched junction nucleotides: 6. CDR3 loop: CASWGTGPYGYTF. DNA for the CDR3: TGTGCCAGCTGGGGGACAGGTCCCTATGGCTACACCTTC.